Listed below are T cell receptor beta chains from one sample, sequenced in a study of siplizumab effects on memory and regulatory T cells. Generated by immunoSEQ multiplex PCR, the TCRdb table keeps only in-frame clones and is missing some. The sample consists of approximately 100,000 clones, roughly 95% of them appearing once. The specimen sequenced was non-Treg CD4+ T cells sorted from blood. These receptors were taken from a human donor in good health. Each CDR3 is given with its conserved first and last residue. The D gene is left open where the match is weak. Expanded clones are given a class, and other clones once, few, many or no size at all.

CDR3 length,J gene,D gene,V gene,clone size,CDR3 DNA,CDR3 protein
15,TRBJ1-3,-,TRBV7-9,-,TGTGCCAGCAGCAAAACCGGAGGAGGGGAAAACACCATATATTTT,CASSKTGGGENTIYF
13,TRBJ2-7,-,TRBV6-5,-,TGTGCCAGCAGTAGGACGGACCGGTACGAGCAGTACTTC,CASSRTDRYEQYF
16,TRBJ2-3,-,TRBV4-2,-,TGTGCCAGCAGCCAAGATGTAGGGGCTAGCACAGATACGCAGTATTTT,CASSQDVGASTDTQYF
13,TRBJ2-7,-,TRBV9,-,TGTGCCAGCAGCGTAGGAACCGCGGGGGAGCAGTACTTC,CASSVGTAGEQYF
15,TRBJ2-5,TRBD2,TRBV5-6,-,TGTGCCAGCAGCTTGGCTAGCGGGGGGGGAGAGACCCAGTACTTC,CASSLASGGGETQYF
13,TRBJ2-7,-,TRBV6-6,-,TGTGCCAGCAGTTCGGGCAACTTCTACGAGCAGTACTTC,CASSSGNFYEQYF
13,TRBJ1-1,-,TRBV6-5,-,TGTGCCACCTCGAGAGAAGGGTACACTGAAGCTTTCTTT,CATSREGYTEAFF
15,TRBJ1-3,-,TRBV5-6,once,TGTGCCAGCAGCTTCCTGACCGCCTCTGGAAACACCATATATTTT,CASSFLTASGNTIYF
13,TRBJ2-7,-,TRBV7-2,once,TGTGCCAGCAGCTTACCGGGGCGGGACGAGCAGTACTTC,CASSLPGRDEQYF
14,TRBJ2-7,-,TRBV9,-,TGTGCCAGCAGCTTCCGGGACCGACCTTACGAGCAGTACTTC,CASSFRDRPYEQYF
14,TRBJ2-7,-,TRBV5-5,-,TGTGCCAGCAGCTTGGGGCAGAGCTCCTACGAGCAGTACTTC,CASSLGQSSYEQYF
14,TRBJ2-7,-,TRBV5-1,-,TGCGCCAGCAGCTCCGGGACGCCTACCTACGAGCAGTACTTC,CASSSGTPTYEQYF
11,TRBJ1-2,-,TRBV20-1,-,TGCAGTGCTAGAGAGGGGTATGGCTACACCTTC,CSAREGYGYTF
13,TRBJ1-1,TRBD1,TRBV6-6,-,TGTGCCAGCCGACAGGGATTGAACACTGAAGCTTTCTTT,CASRQGLNTEAFF
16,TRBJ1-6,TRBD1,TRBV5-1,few,TGCGCCAGCAGCTTGCTGGACAGGGGGGAGAGTTCACCCCTCCACTTT,CASSLLDRGESSPLHF
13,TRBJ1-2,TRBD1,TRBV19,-,TGTGCCAGTAGTATAAGGGACAGCTATGGCTACACCTTC,CASSIRDSYGYTF
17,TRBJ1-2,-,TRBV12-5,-,TGTGCTAGTGGTTTGCCCCCCCCGACGGGCACTCGCTATGGCTACACCTTC,CASGLPPPTGTRYGYTF
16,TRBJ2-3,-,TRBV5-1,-,TGCGCCAGCAGCTTGGGGTCGCGGGTAAGCACAGATACGCAGTATTTT,CASSLGSRVSTDTQYF
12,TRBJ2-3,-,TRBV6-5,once,TGTGCCAGCAGTACTAGGCAAGATACGCAGTATTTT,CASSTRQDTQYF
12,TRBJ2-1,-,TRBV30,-,TGTGCCTGGAGTGGAAGGGGGAATGAGCAGTTCTTC,CAWSGRGNEQFF
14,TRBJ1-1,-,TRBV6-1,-,TGTGCCAGCACGGTGTCTGGGGTTAACACTGAAGCTTTCTTT,CASTVSGVNTEAFF
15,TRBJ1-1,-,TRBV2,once,TGTGCCAGCAGTGCCATCGGACCGGTGAACACTGAAGCTTTCTTT,CASSAIGPVNTEAFF
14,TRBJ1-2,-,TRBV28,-,TGTGCCAGCCGAACGGGGCCCTTTAACTATGGCTACACCTTC,CASRTGPFNYGYTF
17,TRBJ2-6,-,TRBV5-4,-,TGTGCCAGCAGCCCCCCGCCAGGTGGGACTGGGGCCAACGTCCTGACTTTC,CASSPPPGGTGANVLTF
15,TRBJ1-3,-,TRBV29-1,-,TGCAGCGTTGTGAGGCCAGGACGCTCTGGAAACACCATATATTTT,CSVVRPGRSGNTIYF
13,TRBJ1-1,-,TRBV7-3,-,TGTGCCAGCAGCTTAAGACAGAACACTGAAGCTTTCTTT,CASSLRQNTEAFF
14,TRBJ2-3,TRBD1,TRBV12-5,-,TGTGCTAGTGGGCGACAGGGCACAGGGGATACGCAGTATTTT,CASGRQGTGDTQYF
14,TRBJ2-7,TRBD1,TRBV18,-,TGTGCCAGCTCGGCCGGGACAGGGGACTACGAGCAGTACTTC,CASSAGTGDYEQYF
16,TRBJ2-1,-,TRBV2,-,TGTGCCAGCAGCGCGAGGGGGGCATCGGGATACAATGAGCAGTTCTTC,CASSARGASGYNEQFF
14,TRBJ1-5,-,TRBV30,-,TGTGCCTGGAGTCAAGGGGGAAACAATCAGCCCCAGCATTTT,CAWSQGGNNQPQHF
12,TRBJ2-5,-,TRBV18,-,TGTGCCAGCTCACCGAGGGGAGAGACCCAGTACTTC,CASSPRGETQYF
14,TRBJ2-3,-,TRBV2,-,TGTGCCAGCAGTGGATTATCTAGCACAGATACGCAGTATTTT,CASSGLSSTDTQYF
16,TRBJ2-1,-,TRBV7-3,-,TGTGCCAGCAGCTTATGGGGCGGGGCCCTTGGGAATGAGCAGTTCTTC,CASSLWGGALGNEQFF
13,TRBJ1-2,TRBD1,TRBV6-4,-,TGTGCCAGCAGTGGTACAGGGGGCGGCGGCTACACCTTC,CASSGTGGGGYTF
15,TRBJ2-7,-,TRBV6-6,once,TGTGCCAGCAGTTACTCTTTGCATGGGTCGTACGAGCAGTACTTC,CASSYSLHGSYEQYF
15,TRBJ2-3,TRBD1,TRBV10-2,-,TGCGCCAGCGGATGGACAGGGGCGACCACAGATACGCAGTATTTT,CASGWTGATTDTQYF